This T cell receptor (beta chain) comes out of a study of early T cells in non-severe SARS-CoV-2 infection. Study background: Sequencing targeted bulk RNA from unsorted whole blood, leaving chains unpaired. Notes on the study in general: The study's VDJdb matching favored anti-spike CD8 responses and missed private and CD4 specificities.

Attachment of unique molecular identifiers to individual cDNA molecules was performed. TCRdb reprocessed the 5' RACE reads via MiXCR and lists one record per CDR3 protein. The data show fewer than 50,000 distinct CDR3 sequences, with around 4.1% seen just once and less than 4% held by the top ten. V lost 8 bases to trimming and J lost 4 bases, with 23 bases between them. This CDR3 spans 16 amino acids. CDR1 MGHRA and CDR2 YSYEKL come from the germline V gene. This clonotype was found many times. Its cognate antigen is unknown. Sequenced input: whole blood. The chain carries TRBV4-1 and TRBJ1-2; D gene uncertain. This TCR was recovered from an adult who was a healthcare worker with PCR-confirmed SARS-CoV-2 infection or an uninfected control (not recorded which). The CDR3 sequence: CASSPARSGSLYGYTF. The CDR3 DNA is TGCGCCAGCTCCCCAGCCCGGAGTGGCAGCCTCTATGGCTACACCTTC.